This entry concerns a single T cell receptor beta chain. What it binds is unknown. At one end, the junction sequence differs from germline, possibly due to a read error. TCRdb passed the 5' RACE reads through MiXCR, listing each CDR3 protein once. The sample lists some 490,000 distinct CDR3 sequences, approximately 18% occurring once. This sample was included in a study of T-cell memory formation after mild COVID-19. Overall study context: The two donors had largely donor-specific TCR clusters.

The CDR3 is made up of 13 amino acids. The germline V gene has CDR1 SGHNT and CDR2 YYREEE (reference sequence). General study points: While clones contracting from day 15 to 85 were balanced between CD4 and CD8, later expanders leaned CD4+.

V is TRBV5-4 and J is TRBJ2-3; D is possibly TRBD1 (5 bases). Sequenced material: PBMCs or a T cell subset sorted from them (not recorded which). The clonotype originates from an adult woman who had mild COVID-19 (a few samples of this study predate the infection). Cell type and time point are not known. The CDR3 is CASRLGRTDTQYF. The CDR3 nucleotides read TGTGCCAGCAGATTGGGGCGCACAGATACGCAGTATTTT.